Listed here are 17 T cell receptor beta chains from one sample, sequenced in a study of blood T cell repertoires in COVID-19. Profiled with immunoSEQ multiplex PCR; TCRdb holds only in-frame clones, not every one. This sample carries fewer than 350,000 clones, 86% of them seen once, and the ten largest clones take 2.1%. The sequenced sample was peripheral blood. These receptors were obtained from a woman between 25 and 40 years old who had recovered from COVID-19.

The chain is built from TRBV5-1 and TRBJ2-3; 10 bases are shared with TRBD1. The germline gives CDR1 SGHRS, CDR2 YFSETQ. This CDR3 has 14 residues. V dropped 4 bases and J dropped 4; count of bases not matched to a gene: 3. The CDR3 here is CASSQGQGSDTQYF. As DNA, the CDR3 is TGCGCCAGCAGCCAGGGACAGGGGTCAGATACGCAGTATTTT.

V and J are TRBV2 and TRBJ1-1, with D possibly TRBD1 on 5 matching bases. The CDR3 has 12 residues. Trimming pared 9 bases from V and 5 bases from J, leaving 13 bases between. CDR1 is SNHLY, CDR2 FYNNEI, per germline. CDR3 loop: CARGAGGTEAFF. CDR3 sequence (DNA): TGTGCCAGAGGGGCCGGTGGGACTGAAGCTTTCTTT. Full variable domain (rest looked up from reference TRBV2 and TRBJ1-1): EPEVTQTPSHQVTQMGQEVILRCVPISNHLYFYWYRQILGQKVEFLVSFYNNEISEKSEIFDDQFSVERPDGSNFTLKIRSTKLEDSAMYFCARGAGGTEAFFGQGTRLTVV.

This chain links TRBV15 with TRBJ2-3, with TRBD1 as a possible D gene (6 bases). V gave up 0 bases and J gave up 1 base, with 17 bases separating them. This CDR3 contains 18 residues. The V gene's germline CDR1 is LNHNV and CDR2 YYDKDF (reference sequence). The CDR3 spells CATSRDKNRDTRTDTQYF. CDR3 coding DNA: TGTGCCACCAGCAGAGATAAAAATCGGGACACCCGCACAGATACGCAGTATTTT.

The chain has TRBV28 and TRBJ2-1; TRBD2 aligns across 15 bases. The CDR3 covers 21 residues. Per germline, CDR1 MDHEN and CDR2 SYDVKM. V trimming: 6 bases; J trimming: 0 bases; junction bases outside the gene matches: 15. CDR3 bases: TGTGCCAGCAGCGACCCTTGGACTAGCGGGAGGGACCCTAGCTCCTACAATGAGCAGTTCTTC. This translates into CASSDPWTSGRDPSSYNEQFF.

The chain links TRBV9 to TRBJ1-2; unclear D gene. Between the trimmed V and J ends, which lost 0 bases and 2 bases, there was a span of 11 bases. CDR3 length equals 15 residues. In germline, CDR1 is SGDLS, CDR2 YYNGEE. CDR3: CASSVVPEPNYGYTF. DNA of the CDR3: TGTGCCAGCAGCGTAGTTCCGGAGCCAAACTATGGCTACACCTTC.

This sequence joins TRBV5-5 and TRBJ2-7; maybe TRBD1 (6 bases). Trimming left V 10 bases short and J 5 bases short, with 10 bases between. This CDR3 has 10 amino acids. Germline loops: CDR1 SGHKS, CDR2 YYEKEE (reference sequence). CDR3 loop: CAGHRDEQYF. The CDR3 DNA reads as TGTGCCGGCCACAGGGACGAGCAGTACTTC.

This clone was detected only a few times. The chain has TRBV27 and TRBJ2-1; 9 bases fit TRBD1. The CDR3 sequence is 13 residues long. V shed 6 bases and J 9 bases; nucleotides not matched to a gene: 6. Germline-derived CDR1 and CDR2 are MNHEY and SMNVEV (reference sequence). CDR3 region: CASRGTGTIEQFF. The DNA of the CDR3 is TGTGCCAGCAGGGGGACAGGGACGATTGAGCAGTTCTTC.

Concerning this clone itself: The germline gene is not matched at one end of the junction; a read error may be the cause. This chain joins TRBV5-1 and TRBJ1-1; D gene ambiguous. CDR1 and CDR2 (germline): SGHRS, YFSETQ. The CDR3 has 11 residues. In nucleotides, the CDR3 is TGCGCCAGCAGAGACGGTGCCCTGAGGGTCTTT. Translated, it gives CASRDGALRVF.

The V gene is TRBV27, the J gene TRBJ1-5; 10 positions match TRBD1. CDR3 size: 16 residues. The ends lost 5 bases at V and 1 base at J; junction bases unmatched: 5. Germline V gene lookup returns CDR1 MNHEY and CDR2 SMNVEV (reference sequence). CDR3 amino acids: CASSPTTGGSNQPQHF. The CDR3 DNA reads TGTGCCAGCAGTCCAACGACAGGGGGCAGCAATCAGCCCCAGCATTTT.

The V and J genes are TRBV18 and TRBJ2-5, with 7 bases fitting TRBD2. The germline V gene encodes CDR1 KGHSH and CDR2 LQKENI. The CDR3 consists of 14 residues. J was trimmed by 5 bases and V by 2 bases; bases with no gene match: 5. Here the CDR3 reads CASSPERGRETQYF. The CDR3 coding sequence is TGTGCCAGCTCACCAGAGCGGGGTCGGGAGACCCAGTACTTC.

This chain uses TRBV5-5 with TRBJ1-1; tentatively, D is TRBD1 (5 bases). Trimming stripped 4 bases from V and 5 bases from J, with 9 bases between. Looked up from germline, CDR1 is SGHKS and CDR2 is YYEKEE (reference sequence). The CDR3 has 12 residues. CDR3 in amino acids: CASSLGVTEAFF. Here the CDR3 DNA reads TGTGCCAGCAGCCTAGGGGTGACTGAAGCTTTCTTT. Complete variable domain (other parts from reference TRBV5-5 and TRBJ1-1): DAGVTQSPTHLIKTRGQQVTLRCSPISGHKSVSWYQQVLGQGPQFIFQYYEKEERGRGNFPDRFSARQFPNYSSELNVNALLLGDSALYLCASSLGVTEAFFGQGTRLTVV.

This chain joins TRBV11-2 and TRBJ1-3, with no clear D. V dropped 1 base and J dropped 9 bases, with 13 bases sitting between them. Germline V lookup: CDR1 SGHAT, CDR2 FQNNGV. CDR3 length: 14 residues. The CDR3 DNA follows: TGTGCCAGCAGCTTAGTTAGGGAGCGCGGCACCATATATTTT. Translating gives CASSLVRERGTIYF. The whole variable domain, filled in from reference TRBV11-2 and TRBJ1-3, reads EAGVAQSPRYKIIEKRQSVAFWCNPISGHATLYWYQQILGQGPKLLIQFQNNGVVDDSQLPKDRFSAERLKGVDSTLKIQPAKLEDSAVYLCASSLVRERGTIYFGEGSWLTVV.

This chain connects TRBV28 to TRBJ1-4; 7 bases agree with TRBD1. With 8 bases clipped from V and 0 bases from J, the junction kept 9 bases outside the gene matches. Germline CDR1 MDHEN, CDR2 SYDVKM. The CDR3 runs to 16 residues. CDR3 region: CASALQGPTTNEKLFF. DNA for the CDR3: TGTGCCAGCGCACTACAGGGGCCTACAACTAATGAAAAACTGTTTTTT.

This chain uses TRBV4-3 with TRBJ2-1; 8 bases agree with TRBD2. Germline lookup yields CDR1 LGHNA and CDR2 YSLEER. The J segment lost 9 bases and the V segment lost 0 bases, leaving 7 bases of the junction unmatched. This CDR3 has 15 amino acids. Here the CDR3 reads CASSQEWRGDAEQFF. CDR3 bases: TGCGCCAGCAGCCAAGAGTGGCGGGGGGACGCTGAGCAGTTCTTC.

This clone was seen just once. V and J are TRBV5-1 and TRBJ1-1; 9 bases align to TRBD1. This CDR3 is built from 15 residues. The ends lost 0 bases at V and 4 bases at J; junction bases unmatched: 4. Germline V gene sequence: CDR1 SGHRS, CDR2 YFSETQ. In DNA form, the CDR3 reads TGCGCCAGCAGCTTGGGAGGGACAGGGCCCACTGAAGCTTTCTTT. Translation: CASSLGGTGPTEAFF.

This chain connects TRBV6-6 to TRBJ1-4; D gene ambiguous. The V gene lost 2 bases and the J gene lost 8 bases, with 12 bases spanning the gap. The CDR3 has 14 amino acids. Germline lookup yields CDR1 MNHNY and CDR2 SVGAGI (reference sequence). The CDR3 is CASSYPGSLEKLFF. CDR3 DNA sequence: TGTGCCAGCAGTTACCCGGGGAGTTTGGAAAAACTGTTTTTT.

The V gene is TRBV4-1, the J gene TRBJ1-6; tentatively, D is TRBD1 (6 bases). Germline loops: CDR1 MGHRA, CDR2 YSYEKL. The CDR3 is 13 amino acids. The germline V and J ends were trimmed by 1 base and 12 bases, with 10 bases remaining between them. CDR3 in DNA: TGCGCCAGCAGCCAAGTAGTAGGGGGACCCCTCCACTTT. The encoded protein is CASSQVVGGPLHF.